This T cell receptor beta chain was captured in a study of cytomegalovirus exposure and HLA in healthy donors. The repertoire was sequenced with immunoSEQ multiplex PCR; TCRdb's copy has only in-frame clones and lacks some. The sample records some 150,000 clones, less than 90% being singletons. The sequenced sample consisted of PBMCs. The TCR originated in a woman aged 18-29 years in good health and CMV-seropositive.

The CDR3 protein is CASSLLRGNGNEQFF. The DNA for the CDR3 is TGTGCCAGCAGCTTATTGCGCGGGAACGGCAATGAGCAGTTCTTC. The chain carries TRBV11-3 and TRBJ2-1; possibly TRBD2 for D (6 bases). Germline loops: CDR1 SGHNT, CDR2 YENEEA. Trimming removed 2 bases at V and 6 bases at J, with 14 bases between. The CDR3 length is 15 residues. The full variable domain, with the rest looked up from reference TRBV11-3 and TRBJ2-1, is EAGVVQSPRYKIIEKKQPVAFWCNPISGHNTLYWYLQNLGQGPELLIRYENEEAVDDSQLPKDRFSAERLKGVDSTLKIQPAELGDSAVYLCASSLLRGNGNEQFFGPGTRLTVL.